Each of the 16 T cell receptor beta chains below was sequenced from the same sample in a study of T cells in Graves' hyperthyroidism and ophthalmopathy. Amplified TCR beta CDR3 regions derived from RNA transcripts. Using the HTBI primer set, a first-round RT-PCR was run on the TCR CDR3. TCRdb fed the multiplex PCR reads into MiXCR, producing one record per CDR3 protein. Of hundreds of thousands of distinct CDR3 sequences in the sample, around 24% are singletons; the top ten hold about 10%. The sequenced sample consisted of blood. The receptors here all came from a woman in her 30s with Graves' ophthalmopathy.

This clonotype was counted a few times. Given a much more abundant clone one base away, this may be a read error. CDR3 sequence (DNA): TGTGCCAGCAGCGCCGGGACGGTCTCCTACGAGCAGTTCTTC. It specifies CASSAGTVSYEQFF. The chain is built from TRBV5-6 and TRBJ2-7, with D tentatively TRBD1 or TRBD2 (5 bases each). The J call is uncertain, as TRBJ2-1 better fits the DNA end. CDR1 is SGHDT, CDR2 YYEEEE, per germline. The CDR3 is 14 amino acids.

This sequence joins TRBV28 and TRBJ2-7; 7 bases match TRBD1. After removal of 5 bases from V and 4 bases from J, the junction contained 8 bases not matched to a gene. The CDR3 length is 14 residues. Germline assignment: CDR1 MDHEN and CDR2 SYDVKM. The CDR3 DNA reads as TGTGCCAGCAGTAACTACGGGACAGAATACGAGCAGTACTTC. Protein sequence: CASSNYGTEYEQYF.

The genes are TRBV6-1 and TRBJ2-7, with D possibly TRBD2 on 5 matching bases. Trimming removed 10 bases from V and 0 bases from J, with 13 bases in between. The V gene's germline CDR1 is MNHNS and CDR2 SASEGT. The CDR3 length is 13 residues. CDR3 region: CATAWENSYEQYF. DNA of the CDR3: TGTGCCACCGCTTGGGAGAACTCCTACGAGCAGTACTTC.

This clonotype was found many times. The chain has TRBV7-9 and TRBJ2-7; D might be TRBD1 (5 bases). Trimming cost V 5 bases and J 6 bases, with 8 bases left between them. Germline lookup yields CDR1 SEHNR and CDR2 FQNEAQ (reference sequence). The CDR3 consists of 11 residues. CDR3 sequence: CASSPTGEQYF. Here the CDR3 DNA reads TGTGCCAGCAGCCCAACAGGCGAGCAGTACTTC.

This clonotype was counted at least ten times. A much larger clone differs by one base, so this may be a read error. This chain's CDR3 is CASSHTEAFF. The CDR3 nucleotides read TGTGCCAGCAGTCACACTGAAGCTTTCTTT. The V and J genes are TRBV12-3 or TRBV12-4 and TRBJ1-1; D gene unclear. V was clipped by 5 bases and J by 3 bases, with 1 base between them. There are 10 residues in the CDR3.

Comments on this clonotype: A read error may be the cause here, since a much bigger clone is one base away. The CDR3 DNA reads TGTGCCAGCAGCTTAGCAGTGTTAGCGGAAGCTTTCTACGAGCAGTACTTC. It yields the protein CASSLAVLAEAFYEQYF. The rearrangement links TRBV7-2 to TRBJ2-7, with D perhaps matching TRBD2 (6 bases). CDR3 length: 17 residues. Germline CDR1 reads SGHTA; CDR2 reads FQGNSA. V was pared by 0 bases and J by 3 bases, with 18 bases between.

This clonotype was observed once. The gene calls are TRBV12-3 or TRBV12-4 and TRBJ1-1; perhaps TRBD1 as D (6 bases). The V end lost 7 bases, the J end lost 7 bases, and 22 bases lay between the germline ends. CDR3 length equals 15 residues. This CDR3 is CASKRIGWGADEAFF. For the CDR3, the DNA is TGTGCCAGCAAACGTATTGGCTGGGGGGCTGATGAAGCTTTCTTT.

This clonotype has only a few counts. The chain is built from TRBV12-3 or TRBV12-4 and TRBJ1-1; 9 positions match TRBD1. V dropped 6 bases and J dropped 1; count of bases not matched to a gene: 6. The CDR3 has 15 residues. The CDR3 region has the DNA TGTGCCAGCAGCGAACAGGGGGCTGGGAACACTGAAGCTTTCTTT. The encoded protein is CASSEQGAGNTEAFF.

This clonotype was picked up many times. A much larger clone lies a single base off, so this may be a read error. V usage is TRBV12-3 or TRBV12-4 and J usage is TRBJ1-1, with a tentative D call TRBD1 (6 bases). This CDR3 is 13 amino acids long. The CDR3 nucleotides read TGTGTCAGCAGTAAGTCAAACAGGGCCGAAGCTTTCTTT. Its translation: CVSSKSNRAEAFF.

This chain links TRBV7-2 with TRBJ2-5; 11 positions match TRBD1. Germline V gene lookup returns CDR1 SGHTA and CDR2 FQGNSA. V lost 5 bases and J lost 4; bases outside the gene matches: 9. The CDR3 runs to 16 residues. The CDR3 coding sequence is TGTGCCAGCAGCGCACGGACAGGGGGCCCTCGAGAGACCCAGTACTTC. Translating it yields CASSARTGGPRETQYF.

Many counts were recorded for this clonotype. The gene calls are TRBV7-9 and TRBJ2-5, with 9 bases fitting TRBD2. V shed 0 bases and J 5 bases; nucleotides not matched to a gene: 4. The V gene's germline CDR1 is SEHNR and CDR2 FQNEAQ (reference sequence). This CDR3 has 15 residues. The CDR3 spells CASSLALAGGETQYF. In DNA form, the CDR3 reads TGTGCCAGCAGCTTAGCGCTCGCGGGGGGGGAGACCCAGTACTTC.

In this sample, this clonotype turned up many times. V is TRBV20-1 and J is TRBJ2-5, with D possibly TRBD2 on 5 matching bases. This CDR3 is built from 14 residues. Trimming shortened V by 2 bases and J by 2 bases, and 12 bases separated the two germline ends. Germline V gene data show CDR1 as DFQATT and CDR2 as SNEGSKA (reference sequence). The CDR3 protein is CSARWLAQQETQYF. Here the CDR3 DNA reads TGCAGTGCTAGATGGCTAGCCCAACAAGAGACCCAGTACTTC.

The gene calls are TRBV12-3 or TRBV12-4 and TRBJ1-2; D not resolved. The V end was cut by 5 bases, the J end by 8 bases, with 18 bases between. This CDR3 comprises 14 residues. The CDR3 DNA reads TGTGCCAGCAGTCCCTCCCAGAGTCCCTGGGGCTACACCTTC. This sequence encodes CASSPSQSPWGYTF.

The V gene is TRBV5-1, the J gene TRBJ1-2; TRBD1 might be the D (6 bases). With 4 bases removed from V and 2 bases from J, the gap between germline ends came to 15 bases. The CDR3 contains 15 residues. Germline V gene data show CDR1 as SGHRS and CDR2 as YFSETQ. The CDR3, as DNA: TGCGCCAGCAGCCTGGTGGGGGCGGAGAACTATGGCTACACCTTC. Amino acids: CASSLVGAENYGYTF.

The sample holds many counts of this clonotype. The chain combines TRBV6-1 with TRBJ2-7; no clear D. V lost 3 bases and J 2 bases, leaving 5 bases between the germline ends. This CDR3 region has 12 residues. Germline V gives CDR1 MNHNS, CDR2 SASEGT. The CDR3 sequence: CASSDVTYEQYF. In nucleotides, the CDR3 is TGTGCCAGCAGTGATGTCACCTACGAGCAGTACTTC.

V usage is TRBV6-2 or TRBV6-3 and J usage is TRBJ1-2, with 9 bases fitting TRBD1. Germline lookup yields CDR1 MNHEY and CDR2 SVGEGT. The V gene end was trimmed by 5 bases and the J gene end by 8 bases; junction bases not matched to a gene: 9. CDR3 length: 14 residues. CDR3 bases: TGTGCCAGCAGTAGCGGACAGGGGCAAGAGGGCTACACCTTC. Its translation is CASSSGQGQEGYTF.